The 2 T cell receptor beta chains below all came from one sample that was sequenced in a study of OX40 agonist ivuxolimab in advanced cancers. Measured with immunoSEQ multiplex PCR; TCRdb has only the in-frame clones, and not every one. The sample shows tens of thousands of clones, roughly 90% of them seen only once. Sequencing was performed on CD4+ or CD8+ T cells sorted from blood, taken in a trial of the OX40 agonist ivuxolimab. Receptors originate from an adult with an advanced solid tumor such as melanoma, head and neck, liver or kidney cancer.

The CDR3 DNA follows: TGTGCCAGCAGAAGGGGTACTAGCTCCTACAATGAGCAGTTCTTC. This translates into CASRRGTSSYNEQFF. The rearrangement joins TRBV2 to TRBJ2-1; D might be TRBD1 or TRBD2, each matching 5 bases. CDR1 is SNHLY and CDR2 is FYNNEI in the germline V gene. The V end was cut by 6 bases, the J end by 0 bases, with 12 bases between. This CDR3 is built from 15 residues.

CDR3: CASTRRDEKLFF. The CDR3 DNA reads as TGTGCCAGCACTCGGCGGGATGAAAAACTGTTTTTT. The rearrangement links TRBV2 to TRBJ1-4; D is unclear. The CDR3 totals 12 residues. Germline V lookup: CDR1 SNHLY, CDR2 FYNNEI. Deletions cut 7 bases from V and 6 bases from J, with 9 bases between.